Sequencing of this T cell receptor beta chain was carried out in a study of T cell repertoires in aging, cancer and after chemotherapy. Overall study context: Chronic lymphocytic leukemia patients on fludarabine- or bendamustine-based regimens gave paired samples before and after chemotherapy.

Overall study results and limits: In cancer patients, declining TCR diversity with age involved lost richness and lost evenness. Rebound thymic output was suggested by rising median generation probability during chemotherapy in each cancer cohort. Hematological cancer patients had lymphoid organ infiltration that may impair thymic emigration or T cell expansion.

CDR1 and CDR2 from the germline V gene are SGHDT and YYEEEE. Trimming shortened V by 2 bases and J by 5 bases, and 11 bases separated the two germline ends. The CDR3 loop spans 13 amino acids. As regards this clonotype: Its antigen is not known.

Amplification of TCR beta used genomic DNA extracted from peripheral blood. Multiplex touch-down PCR with TRB-A/B primers amplified rearranged V-D-J TRB sequences. MiXCR, run by TCRdb on the multiplex PCR reads, gives a single entry per CDR3 protein. The sample has about 7,500 distinct CDR3 sequences, 30% seen once. V usage is TRBV5-6 and J usage is TRBJ2-7; D unclear. The sequence was obtained from a human donor with a blood cancer. The sample taken for sequencing was blood. CDR3 amino acids: CASSFGRNNEQYF. The CDR3 nucleotides read TGTGCCAGCAGCTTTGGCAGAAATAACGAGCAGTACTTC.